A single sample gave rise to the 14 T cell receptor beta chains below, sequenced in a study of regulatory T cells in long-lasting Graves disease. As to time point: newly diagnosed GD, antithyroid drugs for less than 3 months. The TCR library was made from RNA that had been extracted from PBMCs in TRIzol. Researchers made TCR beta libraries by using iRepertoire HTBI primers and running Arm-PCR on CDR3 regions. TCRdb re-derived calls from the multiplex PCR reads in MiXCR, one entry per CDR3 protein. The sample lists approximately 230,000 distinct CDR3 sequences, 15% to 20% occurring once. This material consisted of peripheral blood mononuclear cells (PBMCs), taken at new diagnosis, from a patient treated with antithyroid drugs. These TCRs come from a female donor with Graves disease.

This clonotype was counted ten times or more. The CDR3 sequence is CASSLRTGGQETQYF. In nucleotides, the CDR3 is TGTGCCAGCAGCTTAAGGACAGGGGGGCAAGAGACCCAGTACTTC. The chain employs TRBV11-2 and TRBJ2-5; TRBD1 matches at 10 bases. CDR3 length: 15 residues. Germline-derived CDR1 and CDR2 are SGHAT and FQNNGV. With 2 bases clipped from V and 2 bases from J, the junction kept 2 bases outside the gene matches.

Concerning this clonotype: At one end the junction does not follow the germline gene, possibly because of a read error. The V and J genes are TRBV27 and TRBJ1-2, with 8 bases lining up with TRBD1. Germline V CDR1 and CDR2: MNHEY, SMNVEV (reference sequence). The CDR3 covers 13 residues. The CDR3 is CASRDLGQAYFSF. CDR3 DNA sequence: TGTGCCAGCAGGGATTTGGGACAGGCCTATTTCTCCTTC.

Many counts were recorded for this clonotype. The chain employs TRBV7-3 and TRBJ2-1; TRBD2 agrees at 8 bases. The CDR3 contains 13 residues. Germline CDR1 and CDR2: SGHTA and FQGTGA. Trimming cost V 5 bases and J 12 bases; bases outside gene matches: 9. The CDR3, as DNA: TGTGCCAGCAGCCCGTATGGGCGGGAGGTGCAGTTCTTC. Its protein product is CASSPYGREVQFF.

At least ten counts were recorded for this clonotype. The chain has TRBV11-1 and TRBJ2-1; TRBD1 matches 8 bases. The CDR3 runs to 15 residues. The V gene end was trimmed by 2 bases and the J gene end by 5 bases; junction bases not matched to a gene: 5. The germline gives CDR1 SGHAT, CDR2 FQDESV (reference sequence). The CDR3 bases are TGTGCCAGCAGCTTACCTAGGACAGGGAACAATGAGCAGTTCTTC. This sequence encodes CASSLPRTGNNEQFF.

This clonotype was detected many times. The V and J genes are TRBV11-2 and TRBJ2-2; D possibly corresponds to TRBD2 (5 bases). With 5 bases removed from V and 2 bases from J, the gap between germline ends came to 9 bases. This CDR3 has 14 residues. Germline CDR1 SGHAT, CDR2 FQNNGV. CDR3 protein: CASSRSGNTGELFF. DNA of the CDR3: TGTGCCAGCAGCCGCAGCGGAAACACCGGGGAGCTGTTTTTT.

The CDR3 spells CASSLDGTGSRPNYGYTF. The CDR3 DNA reads TGTGCCAGCAGCTTAGATGGGACAGGGAGCCGACCTAACTATGGCTACACCTTC. This rearrangement joins TRBV11-2 to TRBJ1-2, with 9 nucleotides matching TRBD1. The CDR3 consists of 18 residues. CDR1 and CDR2 (germline): SGHAT, FQNNGV. V shed 0 bases, J shed 0 bases, and the junction held 8 bases outside the gene matches.

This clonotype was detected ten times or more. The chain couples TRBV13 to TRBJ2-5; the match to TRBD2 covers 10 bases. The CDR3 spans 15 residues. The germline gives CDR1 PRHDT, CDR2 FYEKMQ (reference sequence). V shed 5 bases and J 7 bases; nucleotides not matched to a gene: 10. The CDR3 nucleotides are TGTGCCAGCAGCCCCCAGCGGGAGGGCCAGCGGACCCAGTACTTC. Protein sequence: CASSPQREGQRTQYF.

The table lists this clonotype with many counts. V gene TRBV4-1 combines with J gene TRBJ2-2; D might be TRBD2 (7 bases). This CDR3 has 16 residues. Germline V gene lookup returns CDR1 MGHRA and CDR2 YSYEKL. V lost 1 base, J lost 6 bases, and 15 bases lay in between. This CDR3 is CASSQARGGVAGELFF. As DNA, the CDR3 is TGCGCCAGCAGCCAAGCGAGGGGGGGCGTGGCCGGGGAGCTGTTTTTT.

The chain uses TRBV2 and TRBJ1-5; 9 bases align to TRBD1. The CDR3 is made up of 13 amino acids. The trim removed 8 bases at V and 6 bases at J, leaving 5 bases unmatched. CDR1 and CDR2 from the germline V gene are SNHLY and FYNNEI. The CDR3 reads CASLETGGQPQHF. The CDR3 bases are TGTGCCAGCTTGGAGACAGGGGGTCAGCCCCAGCATTTT. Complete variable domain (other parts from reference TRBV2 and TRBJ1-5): EPEVTQTPSHQVTQMGQEVILRCVPISNHLYFYWYRQILGQKVEFLVSFYNNEISEKSEIFDDQFSVERPDGSNFTLKIRSTKLEDSAMYFCASLETGGQPQHFGDGTRLSIL.

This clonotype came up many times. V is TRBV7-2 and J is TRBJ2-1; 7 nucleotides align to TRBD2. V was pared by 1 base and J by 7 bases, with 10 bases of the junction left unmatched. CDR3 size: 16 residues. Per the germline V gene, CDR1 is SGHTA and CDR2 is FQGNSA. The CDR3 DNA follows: TGTGCCAGCAGCTTAGTAGGAGCGGGGCTGGTTAATGAGCAGTTCTTC. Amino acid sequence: CASSLVGAGLVNEQFF.

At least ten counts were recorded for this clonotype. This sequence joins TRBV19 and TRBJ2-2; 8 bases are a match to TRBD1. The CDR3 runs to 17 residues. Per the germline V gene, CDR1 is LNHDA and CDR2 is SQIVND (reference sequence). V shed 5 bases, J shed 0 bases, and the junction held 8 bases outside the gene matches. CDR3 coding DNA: TGTGCCAGTAGTGGACACAGGGGGTGGGCGAACACCGGGGAGCTGTTTTTT. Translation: CASSGHRGWANTGELFF.

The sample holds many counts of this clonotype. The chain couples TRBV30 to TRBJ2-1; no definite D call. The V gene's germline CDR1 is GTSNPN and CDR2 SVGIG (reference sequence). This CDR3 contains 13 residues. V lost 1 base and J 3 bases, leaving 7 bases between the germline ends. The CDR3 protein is CAWSGSFYNEQFF. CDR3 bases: TGTGCCTGGAGTGGCTCTTTCTACAATGAGCAGTTCTTC. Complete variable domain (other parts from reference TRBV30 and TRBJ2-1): SQTIHQWPATLVQPVGSPLSLECTVEGTSNPNLYWYRQAAGRGLQLLFYSVGIGQISSEVPQNLSASRPQDRQFILSSKKLLLSDSGFYLCAWSGSFYNEQFFGPGTRLTVL.

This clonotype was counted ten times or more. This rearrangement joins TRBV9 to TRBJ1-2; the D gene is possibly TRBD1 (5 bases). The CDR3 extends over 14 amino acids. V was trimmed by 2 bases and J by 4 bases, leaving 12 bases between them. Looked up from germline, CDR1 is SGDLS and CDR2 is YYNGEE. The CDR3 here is CASSVRRGCYGYTF. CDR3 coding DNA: TGTGCCAGCAGCGTGAGGCGGGGGTGCTATGGCTACACCTTC.

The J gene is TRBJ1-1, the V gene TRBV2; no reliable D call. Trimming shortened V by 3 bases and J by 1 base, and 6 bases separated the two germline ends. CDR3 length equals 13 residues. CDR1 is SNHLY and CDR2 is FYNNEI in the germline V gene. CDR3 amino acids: CASSDGSNTEAFF. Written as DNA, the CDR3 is TGTGCCAGCAGTGATGGGTCGAACACTGAAGCTTTCTTT. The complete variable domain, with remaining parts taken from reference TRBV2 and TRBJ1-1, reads EPEVTQTPSHQVTQMGQEVILRCVPISNHLYFYWYRQILGQKVEFLVSFYNNEISEKSEIFDDQFSVERPDGSNFTLKIRSTKLEDSAMYFCASSDGSNTEAFFGQGTRLTVV.